The sequence of this T cell receptor (beta chain) was determined in a study of radiotherapy plus CTLA-4 blockade in lung cancer listed by TCRdb under 2018. About the full investigation: Among the enrolled patients, under 20% had an objective response, and less than 40% reached disease control. General conclusions and limits of the study: After treatment with radiotherapy and ipilimumab, TCR clones that came from tumors expanded in the peripheral blood. The strongest predictors of response were reported to be early dynamic shifts in blood T cell clones along with a rise in serum interferon-beta following radiation.

In this sample, this clone turned up a few times. Its binding antigen is unknown. Per-nucleotide qualities are absent, and no much larger clonotype sits a single base away. To prepare the library, the immunoSEQ multiplex PCR assay was applied. Imported from immuneACCESS, the table was reduced by TCRdb to in-frame sequences with V and J called. These copies leave out some clones; in studies compared against another copy, an unresolved V gene accounts for under half, and the cause of the remainder is not known. Recorded for this sample are some 66,000 clones; roughly four fifths of them occurred a single time. Around 4% of the sample rests with the top ten. Focal radiation therapy combined with CTLA-4 blockade (ipilimumab) was tested in patients with chemo-refractory metastatic non-small-cell lung cancer. At the junction V is shortened by 3 bases and J by 5 bases; bases outside the gene matches: 0. Spanning cysteine to phenylalanine, the CDR3 consists of 12 amino acids. Here the CDR3 DNA is all that survives: 36 bases in frame from base 1. CDR1 and CDR2 were assigned from the germline V gene (reference sequence) as GTSNPN and SVGIG.

This chain is built from TRBV30 and TRBJ2-2; 7 nucleotides in the junction match TRBD1. The clonotype was recovered from a human donor with non-small cell lung cancer who had a partial response to radiotherapy plus ipilimumab. Here the sequenced sample was peripheral blood, taken from a patient treated with radiotherapy plus ipilimumab. The CDR3 region reads CAWRGQTGELFF. In nucleotides, the sequence is TGTGCCTGGAGGGGACAGACCGGGGAGCTGTTTTTT.